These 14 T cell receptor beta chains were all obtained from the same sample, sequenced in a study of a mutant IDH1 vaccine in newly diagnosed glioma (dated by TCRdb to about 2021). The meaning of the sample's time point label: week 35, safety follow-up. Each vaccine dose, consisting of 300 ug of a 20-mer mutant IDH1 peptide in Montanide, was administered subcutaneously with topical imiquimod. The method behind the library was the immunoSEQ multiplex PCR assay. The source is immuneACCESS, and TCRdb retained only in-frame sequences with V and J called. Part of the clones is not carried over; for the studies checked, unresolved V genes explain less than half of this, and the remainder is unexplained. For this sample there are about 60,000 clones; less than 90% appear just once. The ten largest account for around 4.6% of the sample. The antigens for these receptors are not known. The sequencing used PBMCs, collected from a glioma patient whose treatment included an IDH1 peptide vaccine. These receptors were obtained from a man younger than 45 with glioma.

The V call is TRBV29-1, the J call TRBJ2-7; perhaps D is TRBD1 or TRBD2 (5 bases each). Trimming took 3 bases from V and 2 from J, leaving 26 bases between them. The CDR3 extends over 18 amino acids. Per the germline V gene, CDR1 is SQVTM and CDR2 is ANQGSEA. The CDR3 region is CSVENRGARVPNPYEQYF. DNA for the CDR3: TGCAGCGTTGAGAATAGGGGCGCGAGGGTACCCAACCCCTACGAGCAGTACTTC.

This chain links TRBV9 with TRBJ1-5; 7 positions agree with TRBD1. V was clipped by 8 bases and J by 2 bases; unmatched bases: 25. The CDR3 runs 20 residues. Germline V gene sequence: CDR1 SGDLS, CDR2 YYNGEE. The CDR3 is CARPRYGTENRPDGNQPQHF. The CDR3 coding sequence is TGTGCCAGACCTCGATACGGGACAGAGAACCGACCAGACGGCAATCAGCCCCAGCATTTT.

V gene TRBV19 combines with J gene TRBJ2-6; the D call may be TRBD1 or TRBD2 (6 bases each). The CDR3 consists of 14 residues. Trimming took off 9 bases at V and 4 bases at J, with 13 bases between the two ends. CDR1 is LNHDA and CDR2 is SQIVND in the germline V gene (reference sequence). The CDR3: CASAGGGGANVLTF. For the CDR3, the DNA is TGTGCCAGCGCCGGGGGCGGAGGGGCCAACGTCCTGACTTTC.

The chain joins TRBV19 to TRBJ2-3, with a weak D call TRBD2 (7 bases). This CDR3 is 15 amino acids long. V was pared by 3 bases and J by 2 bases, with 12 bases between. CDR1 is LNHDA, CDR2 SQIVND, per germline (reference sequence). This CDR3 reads CASSMGGAVTDTQYF. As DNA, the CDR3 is TGTGCCAGTAGTATGGGGGGGGCGGTCACAGATACGCAGTATTTT. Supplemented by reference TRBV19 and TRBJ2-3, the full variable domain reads DGGITQSPKYLFRKEGQNVTLSCEQNLNHDAMYWYRQDPGQGLRLIYYSQIVNDFQKGDIAEGYSVSREKKESFPLTVTSAQKNPTAFYLCASSMGGAVTDTQYFGPGTRLTVL.

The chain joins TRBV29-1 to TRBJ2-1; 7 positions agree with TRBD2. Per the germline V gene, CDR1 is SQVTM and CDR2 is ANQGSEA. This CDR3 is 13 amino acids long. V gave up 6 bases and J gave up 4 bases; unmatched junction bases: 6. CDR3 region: CSVPREGYNEQFF. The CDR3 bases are TGCAGCGTGCCCAGGGAGGGGTACAATGAGCAGTTCTTC.

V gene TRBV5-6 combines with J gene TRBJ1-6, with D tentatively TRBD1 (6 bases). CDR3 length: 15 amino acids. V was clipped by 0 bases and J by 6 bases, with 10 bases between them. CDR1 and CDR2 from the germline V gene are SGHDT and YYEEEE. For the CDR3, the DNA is TGTGCCAGCAGCTTGGATACAGGGCCTAATTCACCCCTCCACTTT. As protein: CASSLDTGPNSPLHF.

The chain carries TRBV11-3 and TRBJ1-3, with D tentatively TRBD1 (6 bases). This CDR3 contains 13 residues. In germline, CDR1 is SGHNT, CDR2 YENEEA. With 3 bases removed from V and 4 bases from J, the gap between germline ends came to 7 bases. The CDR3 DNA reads TGTGCCAGCAGCTTCCAGGGGGGAAACACCATATATTTT. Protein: CASSFQGGNTIYF.

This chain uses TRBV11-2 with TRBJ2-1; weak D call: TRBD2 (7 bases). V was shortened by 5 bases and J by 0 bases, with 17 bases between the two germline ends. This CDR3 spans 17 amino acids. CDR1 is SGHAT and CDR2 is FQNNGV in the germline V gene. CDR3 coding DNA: TGTGCCAGCAGCCCTCCGCGCGGGGGCAGCTCCTACAATGAGCAGTTCTTC. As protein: CASSPPRGGSSYNEQFF. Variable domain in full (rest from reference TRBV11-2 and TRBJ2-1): EAGVAQSPRYKIIEKRQSVAFWCNPISGHATLYWYQQILGQGPKLLIQFQNNGVVDDSQLPKDRFSAERLKGVDSTLKIQPAKLEDSAVYLCASSPPRGGSSYNEQFFGPGTRLTVL.

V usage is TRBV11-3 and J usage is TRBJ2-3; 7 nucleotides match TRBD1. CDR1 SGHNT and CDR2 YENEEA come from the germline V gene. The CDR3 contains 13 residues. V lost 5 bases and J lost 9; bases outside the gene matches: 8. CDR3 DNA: TGTGCCAGCAGCCCCGGACAGGCGGGCACGCAGTATTTT. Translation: CASSPGQAGTQYF.

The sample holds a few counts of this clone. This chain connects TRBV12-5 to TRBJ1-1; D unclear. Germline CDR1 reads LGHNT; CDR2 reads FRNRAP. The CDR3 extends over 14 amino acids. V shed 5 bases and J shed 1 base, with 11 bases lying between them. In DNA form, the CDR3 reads TGTGCTAGTGGTAAACCGCCTTCGAACACTGAAGCTTTCTTT. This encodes CASGKPPSNTEAFF.

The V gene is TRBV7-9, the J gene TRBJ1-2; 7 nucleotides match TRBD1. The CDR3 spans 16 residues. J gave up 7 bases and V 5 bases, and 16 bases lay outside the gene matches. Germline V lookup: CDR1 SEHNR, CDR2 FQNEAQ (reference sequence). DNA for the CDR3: TGTGCCAGCAGCATCGGACAGGCCGCGAGCCCCTCTGGCTACACCTTC. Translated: CASSIGQAASPSGYTF.

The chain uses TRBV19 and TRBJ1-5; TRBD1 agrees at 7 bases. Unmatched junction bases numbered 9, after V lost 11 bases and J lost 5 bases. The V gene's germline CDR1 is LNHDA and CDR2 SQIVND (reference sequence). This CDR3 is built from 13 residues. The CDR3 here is CASETGTHQPQHF. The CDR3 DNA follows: TGTGCCTCTGAGACAGGGACCCATCAGCCCCAGCATTTT.

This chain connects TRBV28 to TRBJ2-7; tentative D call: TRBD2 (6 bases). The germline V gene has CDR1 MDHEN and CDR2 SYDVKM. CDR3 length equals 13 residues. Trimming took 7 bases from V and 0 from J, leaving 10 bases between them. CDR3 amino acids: CASKEGSSYEQYF. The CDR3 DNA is TGTGCCAGCAAGGAGGGCAGCTCCTACGAGCAGTACTTC.

The CDR3 nucleotides read TGTGCCAGCAGCTTGGGGCCCTTGGATACGCAGTATTTT. Translation gives CASSLGPLDTQYF. The genes are TRBV7-6 and TRBJ2-3; D perhaps matches TRBD1 (5 bases). The germline gives CDR1 SGHVS, CDR2 FNYEAQ. The germline V and J ends were trimmed by 3 bases and 6 bases, with 10 bases remaining between them. The CDR3 sequence is 13 residues long.